Listed here are 27 T cell receptor beta chains from one sample, sequenced in a study of technical replicates of blood from four donors. Repertoires were generated with immunoSEQ multiplex PCR, while TCRdb's copy carries only in-frame clones and drops some. The table has about 15,000 clones, more than 75% seen once. Source material: PBMCs. The receptors here all came from a human donor in good health.

The V gene is TRBV10-1, the J gene TRBJ2-7, with 7 positions matching TRBD1. Germline CDR1 WNHNN, CDR2 SYGVQD (reference sequence). After removal of 6 bases from V and 3 bases from J, the junction contained 5 bases not matched to a gene. The CDR3 totals 13 residues. CDR3 coding DNA: TGCGCCAGCAGCGCGACAGGGCTCTACGAGCAGTACTTC. This sequence encodes CASSATGLYEQYF.

The V call is TRBV5-6, the J call TRBJ1-1; possible D gene TRBD1, 5 bases. Germline V gene data show CDR1 as SGHDT and CDR2 as YYEEEE. Trimming left V 2 bases short and J 3 bases short, with 8 bases between. CDR3 size: 13 residues. The CDR3 loop is CASSFRVDTEAFF. CDR3 DNA: TGTGCCAGCAGCTTCAGGGTTGACACTGAAGCTTTCTTT.

The chain recombines TRBV7-3 with TRBJ2-3, with 7 bases identical to TRBD2. With V trimmed by 3 bases and J by 7 bases, 4 bases remained unmatched. CDR3 length equals 13 residues. Germline V gene data show CDR1 as SGHTA and CDR2 as FQGTGA. The CDR3 coding sequence is TGTGCCAGCAGCTTCCAGCGGGAAAATACGCAGTATTTT. Translating it yields CASSFQRENTQYF.

The chain uses TRBV6-1 and TRBJ2-5, with 9 bases lining up with TRBD2. Near its end, the DNA agrees better with TRBJ2-7, so the J call may be wrong. CDR1 is MNHNS, CDR2 SASEGT, per germline. CDR3 length: 14 amino acids. The CDR3 is CASSDLAGLYEQYF. CDR3 DNA sequence: TGTGCCAGCAGTGACCTAGCGGGACTCTACGAGCAGTACTTC.

V usage is TRBV11-3 and J usage is TRBJ2-3; 9 bases are shared with TRBD2. The CDR3 has 16 amino acids. Germline assignment: CDR1 SGHNT and CDR2 YENEEA. J gave up 3 bases and V 2 bases, and 6 bases lay outside the gene matches. This chain's CDR3 is CASSLSGTSLTDTQYF. CDR3 DNA sequence: TGTGCCAGCAGCTTATCCGGGACTAGCCTAACAGATACGCAGTATTTT.

This clone has only one observation. This chain links TRBV7-6 with TRBJ1-3, with 8 bases matching TRBD1. Germline V gene sequence: CDR1 SGHVS, CDR2 FNYEAQ. J gave up 4 bases and V 2 bases, and 10 bases lay outside the gene matches. The CDR3 runs 17 residues. In nucleotides, the CDR3 is TGTGCCAGCAGCTTAACTGTGGACAGGGCTCCCGGAAACACCATATATTTT. Translated: CASSLTVDRAPGNTIYF.

The rearrangement links TRBV9 to TRBJ2-3, with 8 bases that match TRBD2. CDR1 SGDLS and CDR2 YYNGEE come from the germline V gene. There are 17 residues in the CDR3. Losses at the gene ends were 2 bases for V and 0 bases for J; bases not matched to a gene: 8. DNA of the CDR3: TGTGCCAGCAGCGTTACTAGCGGCTCAACTAGCACAGATACGCAGTATTTT. Translating gives CASSVTSGSTSTDTQYF.

J is TRBJ1-1 and V is TRBV5-1; 9 bases agree with TRBD1. The junction had 4 bases not matched to a gene; V was cut back by 2 bases and J by 8 bases. Germline V gene data show CDR1 as SGHRS and CDR2 as YFSETQ. This CDR3 region has 13 residues. CDR3 residues: CASSFTGGGEAFF. CDR3 sequence (DNA): TGCGCCAGCAGCTTTACAGGGGGCGGAGAAGCTTTCTTT.

J is TRBJ2-7 and V is TRBV20-1; 7 bases map to TRBD2. The CDR3 is 11 amino acids. With 4 bases clipped from V and 4 bases from J, the junction kept 1 base outside the gene matches. CDR1 DFQATT and CDR2 SNEGSKA come from the germline V gene (reference sequence). CDR3 sequence reads: CSATSGYEQYF. CDR3 coding DNA: TGCAGTGCTACTAGCGGTTACGAGCAGTACTTC.

The chain has TRBV19 and TRBJ2-1; the D gene is possibly TRBD2 (6 bases). Trimming took off 1 base at V and 2 bases at J, with 15 bases between the two ends. Looked up from germline, CDR1 is LNHDA and CDR2 is SQIVND (reference sequence). The CDR3 is 17 residues long. CDR3 DNA sequence: TGTGCCAGTAGTATAGGCCGTCCCGCGGGGCCCTACAATGAGCAGTTCTTC. Translating gives CASSIGRPAGPYNEQFF.

The chain employs TRBV7-9 and TRBJ2-1; TRBD2 matches 7 bases. Germline CDR1 SEHNR, CDR2 FQNEAQ (reference sequence). The junction had 9 bases not matched to a gene; V was cut back by 5 bases and J by 2 bases. This CDR3 is built from 16 residues. CDR3 sequence reads: CASSPEAGPAYNEQFF. CDR3 nucleotides: TGTGCCAGCAGCCCCGAAGCGGGACCAGCCTACAATGAGCAGTTCTTC.

The rearrangement uses TRBV7-2 and TRBJ2-7, with a possible D match to TRBD1 (5 bases). The V gene lost 1 base and the J gene lost 5 bases, with 15 bases spanning the gap. The CDR3 covers 15 residues. Germline-derived CDR1 and CDR2 are SGHTA and FQGNSA. Here the CDR3 DNA reads TGTGCCAGCAGCTTAGGGGGCGGTCTTACCCACGAGCAGTACTTC. Protein: CASSLGGGLTHEQYF.

The chain has TRBV5-6 and TRBJ1-1; no firm D call. CDR1 SGHDT and CDR2 YYEEEE come from the germline V gene. V lost 5 bases, J lost 0 bases, and 11 bases lay in between. This CDR3 comprises 14 residues. The CDR3, as DNA: TGTGCCAGCAGTTACCCCAGGTTGAACACTGAAGCTTTCTTT. It encodes CASSYPRLNTEAFF.

This chain joins TRBV14 and TRBJ2-6; the D is unclear. Trimming stripped 0 bases from V and 3 bases from J, with 15 bases between. Germline assignment: CDR1 SGHDN and CDR2 FVKESK. The CDR3 has 18 residues. CDR3 amino acids: CASSQEPFSGRGANVLTF. CDR3 in DNA: TGTGCCAGCAGCCAAGAACCCTTTTCCGGTCGTGGGGCCAACGTCCTGACTTTC.

The V and J genes are TRBV10-1 and TRBJ1-4; 11 bases are a match to TRBD1. Germline lookup yields CDR1 WNHNN and CDR2 SYGVQD (reference sequence). The V gene end was trimmed by 8 bases and the J gene end by 6 bases; junction bases not matched to a gene: 2. The CDR3 totals 13 residues. In DNA form, the CDR3 reads TGCGCCAGCTCGGGACAGGGGGATGAAAAACTGTTTTTT. Its translation: CASSGQGDEKLFF.

The rearrangement uses TRBV19 and TRBJ2-2, with D perhaps matching TRBD1 (6 bases). The CDR3 runs to 15 residues. Germline V gives CDR1 LNHDA, CDR2 SQIVND (reference sequence). Trimming removed 5 bases at V and 4 bases at J, with 14 bases between. The CDR3 DNA is TGTGCCAGTAGTGTACAGGGTTACGCCACCGGGGAGCTGTTTTTT. Its translation is CASSVQGYATGELFF.

The DNA of the CDR3 is TGCGCCAGCAGCCCTAGGACAGGGGGGAATACGCAGTATTTT. This translates into CASSPRTGGNTQYF. The V call is TRBV5-1, the J call TRBJ2-3, with 10 positions matching TRBD1. J gave up 7 bases and V 4 bases, and 6 bases lay outside the gene matches. The CDR3 length is 14 residues. Germline-derived CDR1 and CDR2 are SGHRS and YFSETQ.

This clone occurred once. The chain recombines TRBV27 with TRBJ2-7; D possibly corresponds to TRBD2 (5 bases). V lost 4 bases to trimming and J lost 1 base, with 14 bases between them. In germline, CDR1 is MNHEY, CDR2 SMNVEV (reference sequence). This CDR3 is built from 15 residues. The CDR3 here is CASSSLGRTSYEQYF. For the CDR3, the DNA is TGTGCCAGCAGTTCCCTTGGCAGGACTTCCTACGAGCAGTACTTC.

This chain links TRBV21-1 with TRBJ2-1; TRBD2, as called in the table, went unchecked against the DNA. TRBV21-1 is a known pseudogene. This CDR3 region has 18 residues. CDR3 bases: TGTGCCAGCAGCAAAGAGCGGAGGGGAGGGAGGGCCTACAATGAGCAGTTCTTC. As protein: CASSKERRGGRAYNEQFF.

The rearrangement links TRBV5-6 to TRBJ2-7; 10 bases fit TRBD2. V dropped 4 bases and J dropped 0; count of bases not matched to a gene: 1. Germline values: CDR1 SGHDT, CDR2 YYEEEE. This CDR3 is 14 amino acids long. The CDR3 bases are TGTGCCAGCAGCAGGACTAGCGGCTCCTACGAGCAGTACTTC. Translation gives CASSRTSGSYEQYF. Together with reference TRBV5-6 and TRBJ2-7, the CDR3 gives the full variable domain: DAGVTQSPTHLIKTRGQQVTLRCSPKSGHDTVSWYQQALGQGPQFIFQYYEEEERQRGNFPDRFSGHQFPNYSSELNVNALLLGDSALYLCASSRTSGSYEQYFGPGTRLTVT.

Points on this clone: Relative to the germline gene, one junction end is altered; a read error may explain this. V and J are TRBV30 and TRBJ2-5; 7 bases align to TRBD2. CDR1 is GTSNPN and CDR2 is SVGIG in the germline V gene (reference sequence). This CDR3 has 14 residues. CDR3 DNA sequence: TGTGCCTGGAGCGGGGACTACGTACAAGGGACCCAGTACTTC. Translated: CAWSGDYVQGTQYF.

CDR3 amino acids: CASSDISGSYNEQFF. The CDR3 DNA reads as TGTGCCAGCAGTGATATTAGCGGCTCCTACAATGAGCAGTTCTTC. The chain links TRBV6-1 to TRBJ2-1; tentative D call: TRBD2 (6 bases). The germline V gene has CDR1 MNHNS and CDR2 SASEGT. CDR3 length: 15 residues. The V end was cut by 3 bases, the J end by 0 bases, with 9 bases between.

The V and J genes are TRBV6-5 and TRBJ2-1; the D is unclear. Deletions cut 7 bases from V and 6 bases from J, with 10 bases between. CDR1 MNHEY and CDR2 SVGAGI come from the germline V gene. The CDR3 loop spans 12 amino acids. This chain's CDR3 is CASNSFLNEQFF. The CDR3 region has the DNA TGTGCCAGCAACTCATTCCTCAATGAGCAGTTCTTC.

J is TRBJ2-3 and V is TRBV29-1; 7 positions match TRBD1. This CDR3 has 16 amino acids. V lost 6 bases, J lost 0 bases, and 12 bases stayed unmatched. The germline CDR1 and CDR2 sequences are SQVTM and ANQGSEA. CDR3 region: CSVERRQGPSTDTQYF. The DNA for the CDR3 is TGCAGCGTCGAAAGGCGACAGGGTCCTAGCACAGATACGCAGTATTTT.

The chain joins TRBV5-1 to TRBJ2-1; 9 nucleotides line up with TRBD1. The CDR3 loop spans 14 amino acids. Germline loops: CDR1 SGHRS, CDR2 YFSETQ. J was trimmed by 5 bases and V by 6 bases; bases with no gene match: 6. The CDR3 nucleotides read TGCGCCAGCACTGCACAGGGGGCGGACAATGAGCAGTTCTTC. It specifies CASTAQGADNEQFF.

The CDR3 sequence is CAWVALGGPDTQYF. In DNA, the CDR3 is TGTGCCTGGGTGGCTTTGGGAGGGCCTGATACGCAGTATTTT. The chain combines TRBV30 with TRBJ2-3; 7 nucleotides align to TRBD2. Unmatched junction bases numbered 11, after V lost 5 bases and J lost 6 bases. The germline gives CDR1 GTSNPN, CDR2 SVGIG (reference sequence). The CDR3 contains 14 residues.

This clone was counted only a few times. This chain connects TRBV27 to TRBJ1-4; 11 nucleotides agree with TRBD1. The ends lost 0 bases at V and 8 bases at J; junction bases unmatched: 2. The CDR3 consists of 15 residues. Germline CDR1 and CDR2: MNHEY and SMNVEV (reference sequence). CDR3 sequence: CASSLSDRGREKLFF. The CDR3 region has the DNA TGTGCCAGCAGTTTATCGGACAGGGGGCGGGAAAAACTGTTTTTT.